Listed here is a single TCR beta chain. The clone's antigen remains unknown. Base qualities are not at hand, and no much larger clone is one base apart. The data belong to a study of cytomegalovirus exposure and HLA in healthy donors (dated by TCRdb to 2015 to 2018). Background on the whole study: According to an earlier analysis of 587 of the donors, roughly 180 million T cells yielded roughly 110 million unique TCR beta sequences and less than 300 Gb of sequence data. A later genetic analysis used genome-wide SNP genotypes for about 65% of the 666 donors, treating that subset as a discovery cohort. A separate validation cohort of roughly 120 different subjects was used in addition to the 666-subject first cohort. The number of donors typed differed by locus, with roughly 629-640 for A, B, C, DRB1 and DQB1, 522 for DQA1, about 610 for DPA1, and approximately 470 for DPB1. In the later analysis, no new phenotypic data were used to find candidate immune exposures; instead, reliance was placed on TCR beta sequences and their occurrence across donors. The study profiled the T cell repertoires of some 610 subjects by immunosequencing and related them to cytomegalovirus serostatus. An early release covering roughly 640 HLA-typed donors comprised 300 to 350 gigabases of sequencing data and 65 million to 100 million unique TCR sequences. Among around 400 genotyped donors of the cohort, an average of approximately 220,000 unique TCR beta nucleotide sequences was sequenced per donor, of which about 18% were non-productive. The study aimed to test whether cataloging public T cell receptors could reveal signatures of past pathogen exposure. Roughly 5 DR-DQ haplotypes were handled as single units for association and clustering, since linkage in the cohort was strong. In an earlier analysis of several hundred of the donors, high-throughput TCR beta sequencing was used to judge whether each TCR beta V gene segment behaved as functional or pseudogenic. In a later analysis, previously published TCR beta repertoires from 670 or so donors were re-analyzed and high-resolution HLA genotyping was added so that TCR occurrence patterns could be studied. Alongside the repertoire data, information on donor age, sex, ethnicity and CMV serostatus was compiled. Of the roughly 400 genotyped donors, over 70% fell in the genetic ancestry cluster associated with self-reported Caucasian donors. High-throughput TCR immunosequencing, statistical association of individual TCRs with disease status, and machine learning were combined to predict cytomegalovirus infection status. Every discovery cohort repertoire had been produced on one sequencing platform. HLA typing covered class I and class II loci at four-digit resolution. Broad study findings and their caveats: Correlated functional status among segregating V segments might be attributable to linkage disequilibrium, but an unknown experimental factor could not be ruled out. Because counts were too low, roughly 16 rarely observed V segments, including chromosome 9 orphons, were left out of the earlier analysis of approximately 500 of the donors. A further reported finding was that TCR beta sequences accurately predicted the HLA-A and HLA-B alleles for most subjects in the first cohort. A later analysis found that most CMV-associated TCR beta chains appeared HLA-restricted, with HLA associations seemingly driven largely by CMV exposure. In both the original and validation cohorts, the classifier was reported to diagnose cytomegalovirus status with high specificity and sensitivity. The authors suggested that the approach could potentially be generalized to other disease states and immunological phenotypes. In vitro tests confirmed that three of the cytomegalovirus-associated TCR beta chains recognize cytomegalovirus antigens. V-gene and J-gene trimming of TCR beta chains was associated with a missense DCLRE1C variant in a later genetic analysis, and the association was replicated in an independent cohort. According to a later analysis, TCR association rates differed among HLA loci, with DRB1 alleles showing the most associated TCRs and HLA-C alleles showing the fewest. CMV serostatus was the only immune exposure information available for the cohort. This cohort had only TCR beta chains sequenced, and the lack of alpha or paired-chain data limited which features could be detected. The sequencing pipeline was judged likely to have produced a cluster of highly shared sequence variants as a technical artifact. HLA typing was unavailable for some donors at each locus, so association tests used only the typed subset. Because the 87-base-pair reads could not distinguish some IMGT-functional V segments, including TRBV6-2 and TRBV6-3, those segments were excluded. In a later analysis, HLA-associated TCR beta chains showed more clonal expansion and lower generation probabilities than non-associated chains that were equally common. The study gave a list of under 200 TCR beta chains associated with cytomegalovirus. Most TCR sequences were observed very rarely across donors, whereas some public TCRs were present in many individuals. When HLA alleles, especially DR and DQ, strongly co-occurred, TCR associations were difficult to assign to individual alleles. According to a later analysis, parvovirus B19, influenza, CMV and Epstein-Barr virus appeared linked to several top co-occurrence clusters. In an earlier analysis of more than 500 of the donors, most TCR beta V segments appeared in productive rearrangements about 87% or about 30% of the time, broadly matching IMGT annotations. Sequencing depth was assumed to be roughly uniform across donors in the presence/absence analyses, though that assumption may not hold. A later genetic analysis reported fewer N-insertions in productive TCRs among donors in an Asian-associated ancestry cluster than the approximately 700-donor mean. Specific HLA alleles were associated with over 15,000 TCR beta sequences at a false discovery rate of 0.05 in a later analysis.

Library preparation was by the immunoSEQ multiplex PCR assay. The multiplex PCR relied on a mix of 60 forward primers for TCR Vbeta segments and 13 reverse primers for TCR Jbeta segments. A multiplex PCR assay on genomic DNA amplified the CDR3 region of rearranged TCR beta genes. On the Illumina HiSeq System, the amplified TCR beta libraries were sequenced as 87-base-pair reads. As for how the authors treated the data: In a later analysis, roughly 80 million unique TCR beta chains were counted across the approximately 670 repertoires, and roughly 10 million of these chains were shared by at least two donors. Raw reads were error-corrected and collapsed into unique sequences by a nearest-neighbor algorithm in which closely related sequences were merged to remove PCR and sequencing errors. V, D and J gene segments were assigned by aligning CDR3 sequences to IMGT reference sequences. Each retained sequence needed at least a six-nucleotide match to both a V gene segment and a J gene segment. Rearrangements were called productive when the CDR3 lacked stop codons and stayed in frame with V and J; all others were non-productive. Following IMGT convention, CDR3 was defined as the stretch from the second conserved V-encoded cysteine to the conserved J-encoded phenylalanine. In an earlier analysis of more than 550 of the donors, sequences lacking an unambiguous match to a single V gene segment were excluded. An earlier analysis of a few hundred of the donors called V segments functional above 56.7% productive rearrangements and segregating when the between-donor standard deviation exceeded 5%. To diagnose cytomegalovirus status from the catalog of TCR beta chain sequences, a statistical classification framework was built. In a later analysis, TCR nucleotide sequences were compared against IMGT/GENE-DB human TR gene sequences so that V and J genes could be assigned. Using the TCRdist pipeline, a later analysis assigned CDR3 sequences along with most-parsimonious VDJ recombination scenarios. In a later analysis, each TCR beta chain was defined by its CDR3 amino acid sequence together with its V-gene family, and reads lacking a unique V-gene family were excluded. As a way to deal with suspected cross-contamination and a sequencing artifact, a later analysis dropped approximately 570 nucleotide sequences that were highly shared and had low generation probability. In a later analysis, a clonal expansion index for each public chain was calculated from normalized within-repertoire ranks of inferred template counts. In a later analysis, generation probabilities were computed with a VDJ recombination model fitted to out-of-frame rearrangements, and the resulting probabilities were checked against IGoR. In a later analysis, TCR-TCR, TCR-HLA and TCR-CMV co-occurrence was scored with hypergeometric tests, and a repertoire-size bias correction was applied to TCR pairs. False discovery rates were estimated in a later analysis by permuting HLA or CMV assignments 20 times. In a later analysis, co-occurring TCRs were grouped using DBSCAN, and TCRdist sequence similarity was added for clustering within HLA-allele-positive subsets. Co-occurrence clustering excluded repertoires with fewer than 30,000 or more than 120,000 public chains, plus five with anomalous nucleotide sharing. Here the immuneACCESS table is served through TCRdb, limited to in-frame sequences with V and J called. Missing clones are a known gap in these copies; in checked studies unresolved V genes cover under half, and the rest lacks a known reason. D and trimming come from the DNA, and the V and J calls and clone size come from that table. A total of about 98,000 clones appear in this sample, under 85% of them only once. The ten largest clones take up under 4% of the sample.

Relative to germline, V is 8 bases shorter and J is 9 bases shorter, with 11 bases between their ends. Including cysteine and phenylalanine, the CDR3 has 11 amino acids. The only DNA kept is the CDR3, 33 bases in frame from the first base. CDR1 and CDR2, per the germline V gene, are SNHLY and FYNNEI. The cohort comprised 550 to 700 healthy bone marrow donors. At the time of sampling, all cohort members were nominally healthy, though unrecorded immune exposures were likely present. The donor tested CMV seropositive, placing the donor among the 290 or so seropositive members of the cohort. A peripheral blood sample was collected from each donor, and TCR beta sequencing was performed on peripheral blood mononuclear cells. Genomic DNA was extracted from the blood cell samples with the Qiagen DNeasy Blood Extraction Kit.

The receptor comes from a female donor in good health and CMV-seropositive. The sample was PBMCs. The chain couples TRBV2 to TRBJ2-4; tentative D gene TRBD2, with 5 bases matching. The CDR3 corresponds to CASGVGSIQYF. The nucleotide sequence reads as follows: TGTGCCAGCGGGGTGGGGAGCATTCAGTACTTC.